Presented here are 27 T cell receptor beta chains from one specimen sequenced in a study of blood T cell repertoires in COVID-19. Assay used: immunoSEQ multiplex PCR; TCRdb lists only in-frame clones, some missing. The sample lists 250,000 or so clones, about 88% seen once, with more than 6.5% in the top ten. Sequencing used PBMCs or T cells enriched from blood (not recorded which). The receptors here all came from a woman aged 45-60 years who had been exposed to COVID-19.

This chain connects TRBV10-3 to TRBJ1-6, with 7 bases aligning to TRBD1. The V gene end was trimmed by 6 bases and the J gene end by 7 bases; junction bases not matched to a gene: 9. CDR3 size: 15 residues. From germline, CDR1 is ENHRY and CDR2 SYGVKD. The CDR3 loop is CAISINRGDNSPLHF. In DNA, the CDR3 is TGTGCCATCAGCATAAACAGGGGTGACAATTCACCCCTCCACTTT.

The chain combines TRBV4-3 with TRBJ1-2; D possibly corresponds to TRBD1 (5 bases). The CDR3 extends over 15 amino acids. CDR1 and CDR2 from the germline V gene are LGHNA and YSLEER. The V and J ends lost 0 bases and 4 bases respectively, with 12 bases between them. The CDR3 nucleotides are TGCGCCAGCAGCCAAGATCGGGGGAGCTTCTATGGCTACACCTTC. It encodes CASSQDRGSFYGYTF.

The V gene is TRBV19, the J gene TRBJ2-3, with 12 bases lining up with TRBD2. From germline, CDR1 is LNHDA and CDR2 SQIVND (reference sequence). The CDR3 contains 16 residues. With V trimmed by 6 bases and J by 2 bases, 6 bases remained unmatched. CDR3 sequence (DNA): TGTGCCAGTAGCCTTCGGACTAGCGGGGCCACAGATACGCAGTATTTT. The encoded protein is CASSLRTSGATDTQYF.

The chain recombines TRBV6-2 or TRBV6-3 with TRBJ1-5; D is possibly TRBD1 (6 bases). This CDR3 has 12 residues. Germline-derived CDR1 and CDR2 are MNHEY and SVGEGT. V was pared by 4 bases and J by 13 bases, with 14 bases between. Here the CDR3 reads CASSSPTGPQHF. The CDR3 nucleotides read TGTGCCAGCAGTTCGCCGACAGGACCACAGCATTTT.

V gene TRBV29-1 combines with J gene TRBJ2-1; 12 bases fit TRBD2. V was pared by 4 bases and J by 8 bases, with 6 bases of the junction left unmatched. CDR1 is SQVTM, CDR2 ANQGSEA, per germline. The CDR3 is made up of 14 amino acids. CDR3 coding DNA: TGCAGCGTTGGAGGACTAGCGGGGCACTATGAGCAGTTCTTC. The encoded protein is CSVGGLAGHYEQFF.

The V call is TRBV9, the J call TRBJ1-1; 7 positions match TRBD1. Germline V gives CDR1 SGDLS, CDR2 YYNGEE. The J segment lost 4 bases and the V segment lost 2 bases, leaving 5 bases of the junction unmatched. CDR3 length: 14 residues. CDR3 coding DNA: TGTGCCAGCAGCGTTGGGACAGCCGGCACTGAAGCTTTCTTT. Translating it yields CASSVGTAGTEAFF.

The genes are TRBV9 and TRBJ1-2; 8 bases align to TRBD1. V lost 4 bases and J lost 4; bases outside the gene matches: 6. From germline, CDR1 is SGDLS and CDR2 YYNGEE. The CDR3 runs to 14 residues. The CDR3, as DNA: TGTGCCAGCAGCTTTTACGACAGGGGCTATGGCTACACCTTC. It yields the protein CASSFYDRGYGYTF.

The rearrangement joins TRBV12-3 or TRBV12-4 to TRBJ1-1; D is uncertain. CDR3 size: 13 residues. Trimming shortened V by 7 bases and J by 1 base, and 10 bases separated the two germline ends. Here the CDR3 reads CASTLGRNTEAFF. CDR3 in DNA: TGTGCCAGCACCCTTGGGAGGAACACTGAAGCTTTCTTT.

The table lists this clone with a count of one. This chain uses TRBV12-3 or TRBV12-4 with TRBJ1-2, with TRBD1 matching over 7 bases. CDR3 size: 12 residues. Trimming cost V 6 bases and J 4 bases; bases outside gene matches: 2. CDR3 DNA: TGTGCCAGCAGCGGGGACAGCTATGGCTACACCTTC. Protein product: CASSGDSYGYTF.

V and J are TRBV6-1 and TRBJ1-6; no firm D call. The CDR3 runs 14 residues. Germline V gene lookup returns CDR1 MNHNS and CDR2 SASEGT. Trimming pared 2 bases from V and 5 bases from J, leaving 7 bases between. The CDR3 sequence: CASSESGNNSPLHF. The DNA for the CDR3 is TGTGCCAGCAGTGAATCGGGGAATAATTCACCCCTCCACTTT.

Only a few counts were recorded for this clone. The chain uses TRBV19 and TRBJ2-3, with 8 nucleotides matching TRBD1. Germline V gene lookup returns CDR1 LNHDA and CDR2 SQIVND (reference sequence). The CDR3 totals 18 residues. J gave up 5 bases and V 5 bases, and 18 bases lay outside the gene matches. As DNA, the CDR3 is TGTGCCAGTAGTCCTGGGACAGGAAGCCCTTCGCACGGAGATACGCAGTATTTT. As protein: CASSPGTGSPSHGDTQYF. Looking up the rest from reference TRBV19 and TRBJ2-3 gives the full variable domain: DGGITQSPKYLFRKEGQNVTLSCEQNLNHDAMYWYRQDPGQGLRLIYYSQIVNDFQKGDIAEGYSVSREKKESFPLTVTSAQKNPTAFYLCASSPGTGSPSHGDTQYFGPGTRLTVL.

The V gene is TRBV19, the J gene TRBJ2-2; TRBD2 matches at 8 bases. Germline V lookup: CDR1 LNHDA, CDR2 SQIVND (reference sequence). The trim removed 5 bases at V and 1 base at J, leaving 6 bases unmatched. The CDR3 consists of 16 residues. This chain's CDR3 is CASSPLAGGNTGELFF. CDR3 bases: TGTGCCAGTAGTCCCCTGGCGGGGGGGAACACCGGGGAGCTGTTTTTT.

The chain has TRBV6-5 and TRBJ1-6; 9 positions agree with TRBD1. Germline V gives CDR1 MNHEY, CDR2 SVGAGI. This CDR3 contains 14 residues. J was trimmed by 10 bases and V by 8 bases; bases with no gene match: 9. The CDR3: CASHPGTGSSPLHF. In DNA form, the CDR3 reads TGTGCCAGCCACCCCGGGACAGGGAGCTCACCCCTCCACTTT.

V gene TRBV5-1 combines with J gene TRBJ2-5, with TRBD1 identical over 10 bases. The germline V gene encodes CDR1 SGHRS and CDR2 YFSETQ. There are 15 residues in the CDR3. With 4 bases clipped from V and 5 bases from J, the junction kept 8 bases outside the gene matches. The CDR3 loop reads CASSVAGQGWETQYF. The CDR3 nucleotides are TGCGCCAGCAGCGTCGCGGGACAGGGGTGGGAGACCCAGTACTTC. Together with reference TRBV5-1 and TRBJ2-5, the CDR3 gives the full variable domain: KAGVTQTPRYLIKTRGQQVTLSCSPISGHRSVSWYQQTPGQGLQFLFEYFSETQRNKGNFPGRFSGRQFSNSRSEMNVSTLELGDSALYLCASSVAGQGWETQYFGPGTRLLVL.

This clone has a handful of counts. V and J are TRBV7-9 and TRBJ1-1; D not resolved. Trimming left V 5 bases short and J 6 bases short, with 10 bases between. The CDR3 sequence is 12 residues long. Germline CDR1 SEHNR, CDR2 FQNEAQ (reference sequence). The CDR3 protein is CASSGPGPEAFF. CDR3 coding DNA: TGTGCCAGCAGCGGGCCTGGGCCTGAAGCTTTCTTT.

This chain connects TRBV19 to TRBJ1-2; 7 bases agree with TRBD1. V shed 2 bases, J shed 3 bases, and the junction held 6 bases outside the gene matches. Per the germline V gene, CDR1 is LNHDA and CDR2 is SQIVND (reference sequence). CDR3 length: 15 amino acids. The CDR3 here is CASSIRTGVYYGYTF. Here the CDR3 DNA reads TGTGCCAGTAGTATACGAACAGGGGTCTACTATGGCTACACCTTC.

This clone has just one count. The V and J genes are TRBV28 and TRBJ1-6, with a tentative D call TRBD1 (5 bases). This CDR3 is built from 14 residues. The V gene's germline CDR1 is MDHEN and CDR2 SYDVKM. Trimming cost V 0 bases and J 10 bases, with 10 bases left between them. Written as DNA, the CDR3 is TGTGCCAGCAGTTTATGGGGGCCAGGGTCACCCCTCCACTTT. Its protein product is CASSLWGPGSPLHF.

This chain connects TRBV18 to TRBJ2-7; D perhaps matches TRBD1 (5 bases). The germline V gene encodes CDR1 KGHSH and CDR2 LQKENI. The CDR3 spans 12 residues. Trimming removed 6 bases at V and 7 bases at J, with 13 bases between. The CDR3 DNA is TGTGCCAGCTCTCAGGGCTCTGGGGAGCAGTACTTC. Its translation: CASSQGSGEQYF.

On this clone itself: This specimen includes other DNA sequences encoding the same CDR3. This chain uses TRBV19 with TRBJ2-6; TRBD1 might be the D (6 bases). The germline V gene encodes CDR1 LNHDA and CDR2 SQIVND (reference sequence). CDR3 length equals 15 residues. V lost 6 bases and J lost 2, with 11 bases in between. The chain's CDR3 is CASSPTGTGANVLTF. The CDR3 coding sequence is TGTGCCAGTAGCCCAACAGGGACTGGGGCCAACGTCCTGACTTTC.

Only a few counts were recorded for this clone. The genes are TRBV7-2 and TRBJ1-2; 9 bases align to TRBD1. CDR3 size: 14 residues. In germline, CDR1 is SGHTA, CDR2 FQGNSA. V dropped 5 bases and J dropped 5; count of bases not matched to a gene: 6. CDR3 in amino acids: CASSLGQGPYGYTF. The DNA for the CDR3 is TGTGCCAGCAGCCTGGGACAGGGTCCATATGGCTACACCTTC. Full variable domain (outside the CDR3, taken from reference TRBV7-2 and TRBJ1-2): GAGVSQSPSNKVTEKGKDVELRCDPISGHTALYWYRQSLGQGLEFLIYFQGNSAPDKSGLPSDRFSAERTGGSVSTLTIQRTQQEDSAVYLCASSLGQGPYGYTFGSGTRLTVV.

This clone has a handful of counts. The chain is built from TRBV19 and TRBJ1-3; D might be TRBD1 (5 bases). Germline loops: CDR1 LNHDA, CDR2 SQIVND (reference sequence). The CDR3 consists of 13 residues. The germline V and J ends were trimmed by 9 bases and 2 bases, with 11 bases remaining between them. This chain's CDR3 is CASGRGTGNTIYF. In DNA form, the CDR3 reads TGTGCCAGCGGGAGGGGAACTGGAAACACCATATATTTT.

Here the CDR3 DNA reads TGTGCCATTCAGGGGACAGAGGGCTACACCTTC. Translating it yields CAIQGTEGYTF. The chain employs TRBV10-3 and TRBJ1-2; 7 nucleotides align to TRBD1. After removal of 9 bases from V and 8 bases from J, the junction contained 6 bases not matched to a gene. This CDR3 region has 11 residues. Germline CDR1 reads ENHRY; CDR2 reads SYGVKD.

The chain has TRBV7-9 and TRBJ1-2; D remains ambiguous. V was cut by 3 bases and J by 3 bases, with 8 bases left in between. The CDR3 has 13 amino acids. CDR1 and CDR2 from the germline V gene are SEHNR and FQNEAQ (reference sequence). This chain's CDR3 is CASSFDGDYGYTF. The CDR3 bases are TGTGCCAGCAGCTTTGACGGAGACTATGGCTACACCTTC.

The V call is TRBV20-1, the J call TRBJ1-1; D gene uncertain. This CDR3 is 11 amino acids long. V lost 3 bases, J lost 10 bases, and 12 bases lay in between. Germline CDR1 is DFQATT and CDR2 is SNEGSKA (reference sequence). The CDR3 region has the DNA TGCAGTGCTAGCGGGATTCGGGGAGCTTTCTTT. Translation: CSASGIRGAFF.

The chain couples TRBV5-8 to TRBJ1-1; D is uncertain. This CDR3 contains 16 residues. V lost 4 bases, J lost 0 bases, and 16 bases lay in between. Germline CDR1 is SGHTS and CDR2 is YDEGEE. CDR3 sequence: CASSPRVAPLNTEAFF. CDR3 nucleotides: TGTGCCAGCAGCCCGCGGGTCGCTCCTTTGAACACTGAAGCTTTCTTT.

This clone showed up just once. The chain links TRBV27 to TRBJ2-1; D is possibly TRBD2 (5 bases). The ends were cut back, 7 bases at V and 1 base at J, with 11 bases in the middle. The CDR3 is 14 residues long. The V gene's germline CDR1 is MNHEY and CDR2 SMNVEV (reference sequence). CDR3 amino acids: CASTPGLSYNEQFF. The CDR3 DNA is TGTGCCAGCACCCCGGGGTTGTCCTACAATGAGCAGTTCTTC.

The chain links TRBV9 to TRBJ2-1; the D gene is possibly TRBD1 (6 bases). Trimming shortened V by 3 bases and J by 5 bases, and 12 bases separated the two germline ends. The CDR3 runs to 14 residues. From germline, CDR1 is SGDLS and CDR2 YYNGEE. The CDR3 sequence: CASSENRANNEQFF. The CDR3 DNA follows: TGTGCCAGCAGCGAAAACAGGGCGAACAATGAGCAGTTCTTC.